The 25 T cell receptor beta chains below come from one sample, sequenced in a study of T cell repertoires in cytomegalovirus infection. TCRdb recomputed calls from the reads with MiXCR, one row per CDR3 protein. Counted here are 310,000 or so distinct CDR3 sequences, about 9.1% occurring once; the ten biggest clones make up approximately 2.4%. What was sequenced was PBMCs. The receptors originated from a human donor in good health (CMV status not recorded). Some clones in this sample may be carry-over from other donors' samples.

This clonotype was counted only a few times. The chain combines TRBV19 with TRBJ2-2; D uncertain. Deletions cut 2 bases from V and 5 bases from J, with 9 bases between. The length of the CDR3 is 14 residues. The V gene's germline CDR1 is LNHDA and CDR2 SQIVND (reference sequence). This chain's CDR3 is CASSIHFRTGELFF. The DNA for the CDR3 is TGTGCCAGTAGTATACATTTTCGAACCGGGGAGCTGTTTTTT.

This clonotype was recorded at least ten times. The V call is TRBV28, the J call TRBJ1-1; possible D gene TRBD1, 6 bases. V lost 2 bases, J lost 5 bases, and 18 bases lay in between. Germline CDR1 and CDR2: MDHEN and SYDVKM. This CDR3 has 16 amino acids. The CDR3 loop is CASSLARGARKTEAFF. Written as DNA, the CDR3 is TGTGCCAGCAGTTTAGCAAGGGGGGCGCGAAAGACTGAAGCTTTCTTT.

The table lists this clonotype with many counts. V is TRBV28 and J is TRBJ2-6, with TRBD1 matching 8 bases. Germline V gene sequence: CDR1 MDHEN, CDR2 SYDVKM. The CDR3 is 15 amino acids. Trimming took 5 bases from V and 4 from J; bases not matched to a gene: 4. CDR3 loop: CASSRQGRGANVLTF. The CDR3 DNA is TGTGCCAGCAGTAGACAGGGGCGGGGGGCCAACGTCCTGACTTTC.

This clonotype was found many times. The chain has TRBV7-2 and TRBJ2-7; 7 bases line up with TRBD2. V shed 3 bases and J 4 bases; nucleotides not matched to a gene: 9. Germline CDR1 is SGHTA and CDR2 is FQGNSA. The CDR3 length is 15 residues. CDR3 residues: CASSLGGGGGYEQYV. The CDR3 nucleotides read TGTGCCAGCAGCTTGGGGGGGGGGGGGGGGTACGAGCAGTACGTC.

The table lists this clonotype with many counts. The chain uses TRBV23-1 and TRBJ2-4, with D maybe TRBD2 (6 bases). TRBV23-1 is an ORF for which the function is uncertain. The CDR3 has 16 amino acids. Trimming pared 4 bases from V and 0 bases from J, leaving 13 bases between. The CDR3 DNA reads as TGCGCCAGCAGTCCCGGGAGTCAACTAGCCAAAAACATTCAGTACTTC. It encodes CASSPGSQLAKNIQYF.

This sequence joins TRBV5-1 and TRBJ2-7; 7 nucleotides align to TRBD2. Germline CDR1 is SGHRS and CDR2 is YFSETQ. Trimming at V came to 0 bases and at J to 3 bases, leaving 6 bases not matched to a gene. The CDR3 runs 15 residues. The CDR3 loop reads CASSLVGGSYYEQYF. CDR3 nucleotides: TGCGCCAGCAGCTTGGTCGGGGGGAGCTACTACGAGCAGTACTTC.

At least ten counts were recorded for this clonotype. J is TRBJ2-1 and V is TRBV6-1, with 7 bases fitting TRBD2. The germline V gene encodes CDR1 MNHNS and CDR2 SASEGT. The trim removed 6 bases at V and 5 bases at J, leaving 7 bases unmatched. CDR3 size: 14 residues. This CDR3 reads CASRSGGVDNEQFF. The CDR3 DNA reads as TGTGCCAGCAGATCTGGGGGGGTAGACAATGAGCAGTTCTTC.

This clonotype was seen a single time. This may come from a read error, since a much larger clone is one base off. CDR3 residues: CASREIVQNYGYTF. CDR3 nucleotide sequence: TGTGCCAGCAGGGAAATCGTACAGAACTATGGCTACACCTTC. This chain uses TRBV25-1 with TRBJ1-2, with D uncertain. V lost 6 bases to trimming and J lost 2 bases, with 13 bases between them. CDR3 size: 14 residues. CDR1 MGHDK and CDR2 SYGVNS come from the germline V gene.

The chain combines TRBV20-1 with TRBJ1-5; 8 bases are shared with TRBD1. V was pared by 5 bases and J by 4 bases, with 7 bases of the junction left unmatched. CDR1 and CDR2 from the germline V gene are DFQATT and SNEGSKA (reference sequence). This CDR3 region has 14 residues. In nucleotides, the CDR3 is TGCAGTGCTGGGATAGGACAGGGAAATCAGCCCCAGCATTTT. Protein product: CSAGIGQGNQPQHF.

In its sample, this clonotype was seen many times. The genes are TRBV4-1 and TRBJ2-6, with D possibly TRBD1 on 6 matching bases. The CDR3 has 17 residues. The V end lost 1 base, the J end lost 1 base, and 11 bases lay between the germline ends. Germline V gene data show CDR1 as MGHRA and CDR2 as YSYEKL. This chain's CDR3 is CASSQGQALSGANVLTF. The DNA of the CDR3 is TGCGCCAGCAGCCAAGGACAGGCCCTATCTGGGGCCAACGTCCTGACTTTC.

This clonotype was observed a handful of times. This chain uses TRBV27 with TRBJ1-4, with 8 bases aligning to TRBD1. The CDR3 totals 15 residues. From germline, CDR1 is MNHEY and CDR2 SMNVEV (reference sequence). With 4 bases clipped from V and 8 bases from J, the junction kept 9 bases outside the gene matches. DNA for the CDR3: TGTGCCAGCAGTTCGGAGACAGGGGCCGGGGAAAAACTGTTTTTT. This translates into CASSSETGAGEKLFF.

The sample holds many counts of this clonotype. The V gene is TRBV5-8, the J gene TRBJ2-5, with 7 bases matching TRBD1. Germline lookup yields CDR1 SGHTS and CDR2 YDEGEE. V lost 4 bases to trimming and J lost 2 bases; unmatched junction nucleotides: 14. The CDR3 is made up of 17 amino acids. The CDR3 DNA is TGTGCCAGCAGCCGGGGCAGCACCGGGACAGCACAAGAGACCCAGTACTTC. Translating gives CASSRGSTGTAQETQYF.

On this clonotype: A junction boundary mismatches the germline segment, possibly from a read error. This chain joins TRBV2 and TRBJ1-1; D not resolved. The germline CDR1 and CDR2 sequences are SNHLY and FYNNEI. This CDR3 spans 14 amino acids. CDR3 sequence reads: CASREGVSNTEAFF. The CDR3, as DNA: TGTGCCAGCAGGGAAGGTGTATCGAACACTGAAGCTTTCTTT.

This clonotype was detected many times. This sequence joins TRBV15 and TRBJ1-1; unclear D gene. V lost 0 bases to trimming and J lost 1 base, with 12 bases between them. CDR3 length: 16 residues. Germline CDR1 LNHNV, CDR2 YYDKDF (reference sequence). CDR3 bases: TGTGCCACCAGCAGAGATAATCGGGCGAGGAACACTGAAGCTTTCTTT. This gives the protein CATSRDNRARNTEAFF.

This chain connects TRBV7-3 to TRBJ1-1, with TRBD1 matching 7 bases. The CDR3 length is 12 residues. Trimming removed 7 bases from V and 6 bases from J; junction bases left unmatched: 5. Germline V gene data show CDR1 as SGHTA and CDR2 as FQGTGA. The CDR3 nucleotides read TGTGCCAGCACCCGACAGGGAGCTGAAGCTTTCTTT. This codes for CASTRQGAEAFF.

This chain links TRBV18 with TRBJ2-7; D is unclear. CDR3 length: 16 residues. Trimming pared 0 bases from V and 0 bases from J, leaving 12 bases between. In germline, CDR1 is KGHSH, CDR2 LQKENI. CDR3 loop: CASSPPTQVSSYEQYV. CDR3 DNA sequence: TGTGCCAGCTCACCACCAACCCAGGTCAGCTCCTACGAGCAGTACGTC.

Ten or more counts support this clonotype. The V gene is TRBV7-2, the J gene TRBJ2-1, with D possibly TRBD1 on 7 matching bases. Looked up from germline, CDR1 is SGHTA and CDR2 is FQGNSA. This CDR3 has 15 residues. V was shortened by 2 bases and J by 3 bases, with 11 bases between the two germline ends. The CDR3 protein is CASSLQGGIYNEQFF. The CDR3 DNA follows: TGTGCCAGCAGCTTACAGGGGGGAATCTACAATGAGCAGTTCTTC.

In this sample, this clonotype turned up many times. This chain connects TRBV28 to TRBJ2-1; tentative D call: TRBD1 (6 bases). Germline lookup yields CDR1 MDHEN and CDR2 SYDVKM. The V end lost 1 base, the J end lost 6 bases, and 10 bases lay between the germline ends. This CDR3 is 14 amino acids long. In DNA form, the CDR3 reads TGTGCCAGCAGTTTATTTATCAGGGGCAATGAGCAGTTCTTC. This gives the protein CASSLFIRGNEQFF.

This clonotype was seen at least ten times. V and J are TRBV12-3 or TRBV12-4 and TRBJ1-5; no reliable D call. CDR3 length: 13 amino acids. Trimming took 4 bases from V and 4 from J, leaving 8 bases between them. CDR3 in amino acids: CASSSGMNQPQHF. The CDR3, as DNA: TGTGCCAGCAGTTCCGGTATGAATCAGCCCCAGCATTTT.

This clonotype was observed at least ten times. V usage is TRBV7-9 and J usage is TRBJ2-7; no clear D. Trimming pared 5 bases from V and 5 bases from J, leaving 7 bases between. Germline lookup yields CDR1 SEHNR and CDR2 FQNEAQ (reference sequence). The CDR3 is made up of 11 amino acids. CDR3 loop: CASSQRHEQYF. The CDR3 coding sequence is TGTGCCAGCAGCCAGAGACACGAGCAGTACTTC.

The chain has TRBV2 and TRBJ2-3, with unresolved D. Trimming shortened V by 0 bases and J by 8 bases, and 12 bases separated the two germline ends. CDR1 and CDR2 (germline): SNHLY, FYNNEI. The CDR3 consists of 14 residues. The CDR3 nucleotides are TGTGCCAGCAGTGAAGCGCGGCCCCCTTCTACGCAGTATTTT. Translation: CASSEARPPSTQYF.

This clonotype has at least ten counts. The chain uses TRBV14 and TRBJ1-1; TRBD1 agrees at 7 bases. The junction had 8 bases not matched to a gene; V was cut back by 0 bases and J by 1 base. Germline loops: CDR1 SGHDN, CDR2 FVKESK. The CDR3 is made up of 17 amino acids. In DNA, the CDR3 is TGTGCCAGCAGCCAAGATCGGGGGACAGCCTGGAACACTGAAGCTTTCTTT. Amino acid sequence: CASSQDRGTAWNTEAFF.

This clonotype is a singleton in its sample. The gene calls are TRBV4-3 and TRBJ2-3; possible D gene TRBD2, 5 bases. The CDR3 sequence is 16 residues long. V dropped 3 bases and J dropped 4 bases, with 17 bases sitting between them. CDR1 is LGHNA, CDR2 YSLEER, per germline. The chain's CDR3 is CASSQREGVRADTQYF. The DNA of the CDR3 is TGCGCCAGCAGCCAGCGAGAGGGCGTGAGGGCAGATACGCAGTATTTT.

For this clonotype: A single base separates this from a much larger clone, so it may be a read error. The DNA is omitted, as the CDR3 cannot be located on it reliably, and the CDR3 follows TCRdb's listing. The J gene is TRBJ1-1, the V gene TRBV14; the table names TRBD1, a call not compared with the DNA. The CDR3 is made up of 19 amino acids, end residues included. CDR1 and CDR2 from the germline V gene are SGHDN and FVKESK. The CDR3 spells CASSQALWTRGRLNTEAFF.

This clonotype was observed at least ten times. The chain uses TRBV7-2 and TRBJ1-1; 7 positions match TRBD1. CDR1 is SGHTA and CDR2 is FQGNSA in the germline V gene. CDR3 length: 17 amino acids. With V trimmed by 0 bases and J by 4 bases, 11 bases remained unmatched. The chain's CDR3 is CASSLARTGGRGTEAFF. The DNA for the CDR3 is TGTGCCAGCAGCTTAGCGAGGACAGGCGGTAGGGGCACTGAAGCTTTCTTT.